The 30 T cell receptor beta chains below all came from one sample that was sequenced in a study of blood T cell repertoires in COVID-19 (dated by TCRdb to between 2020 and 2021). Libraries were constructed by the immunoSEQ multiplex PCR assay. Sourced from immuneACCESS, this table was stored by TCRdb with only in-frame sequences that have V and J called. A share of the clones is absent; for the studies checked, an unresolved V gene accounts for under half, and the remainder has no known explanation. Present in this sample are 130,000 to 150,000 clones, approximately 87% of which were seen just once. The ten largest clones take up 3.5% to 4.5% of the sample. Sequencing was done on a sample of peripheral blood. These receptors were collected from a woman in her forties with acute or convalescent COVID-19.

CDR3 coding DNA: TGTGCCACCAGTCCCCCCGGGTCGTCTCAGCCCCAGCATTTT. Protein: CATSPPGSSQPQHF. The J gene is TRBJ1-5, the V gene TRBV24-1; no firm D call. CDR1 and CDR2 from the germline V gene are KGHDR and SFDVKD. The CDR3 sequence is 14 residues long. V shed 6 bases and J shed 6 bases, with 14 bases lying between them.

V gene TRBV19 combines with J gene TRBJ1-4; 7 bases align to TRBD1. The V segment lost 10 bases and the J segment 5 bases; nucleotides outside the gene matches: 13. Per germline, CDR1 LNHDA and CDR2 SQIVND (reference sequence). This CDR3 region has 15 residues. The CDR3 DNA sequence: TGTGCCACGACTTCGACAGGGACTTTAAATGAAAAACTGTTTTTT. Translation: CATTSTGTLNEKLFF.

J is TRBJ2-5 and V is TRBV29-1; the match to TRBD2 covers 11 bases. Trimming at V came to 4 bases and at J to 2 bases, leaving 12 bases not matched to a gene. Germline V lookup: CDR1 SQVTM, CDR2 ANQGSEA. The CDR3 runs to 17 residues. Written as DNA, the CDR3 is TGCAGCGTTGGTGTGCTAGCGGGAGGCTTCCTACAAGAGACCCAGTACTTC. Translating it yields CSVGVLAGGFLQETQYF.

J is TRBJ2-5 and V is TRBV9; D is undetermined. The CDR3 sequence is 16 residues long. Germline V lookup: CDR1 SGDLS, CDR2 YYNGEE. V lost 2 bases to trimming and J lost 1 base, with 15 bases between them. CDR3 DNA: TGTGCCAGCAGCGTCTCCGGAAGAGCGCTCCAAGAGACCCAGTACTTC. It is translated as CASSVSGRALQETQYF.

This chain connects TRBV15 to TRBJ2-1; a weak D match, TRBD1 (6 bases). The germline CDR1 and CDR2 sequences are LNHNV and YYDKDF (reference sequence). The CDR3 sequence is 15 residues long. V was pared by 4 bases and J by 10 bases, with 20 bases between. CDR3 nucleotides: TGTGCCACCAGCACAGGGGTTCATGGTGGGATCGAGCAGTTCTTC. This gives the protein CATSTGVHGGIEQFF.

This chain joins TRBV7-9 and TRBJ2-5; the match to TRBD1 covers 11 bases. Losses at the gene ends were 6 bases for V and 2 bases for J; bases not matched to a gene: 5. This CDR3 contains 15 residues. Per the germline V gene, CDR1 is SEHNR and CDR2 is FQNEAQ (reference sequence). CDR3 region: CASRADRGPQETQYF. As DNA, the CDR3 is TGTGCCAGCAGGGCGGACAGGGGGCCTCAAGAGACCCAGTACTTC.

This clone was seen only once. The rearrangement uses TRBV11-3 and TRBJ2-3; the D gene is possibly TRBD1 (6 bases). The V and J ends lost 1 base and 4 bases respectively, with 9 bases between them. The CDR3 is 14 amino acids. Germline V gives CDR1 SGHNT, CDR2 YENEEA. The DNA of the CDR3 is TGTGCCAGCAGCTTAGGGACAGCCCCAGATACGCAGTATTTT. Translated: CASSLGTAPDTQYF.

Only one count was recorded for this clone. This chain connects TRBV19 to TRBJ2-6; D uncertain. Trimming left V 7 bases short and J 2 bases short, with 12 bases between. CDR3 size: 15 residues. CDR1 LNHDA and CDR2 SQIVND come from the germline V gene (reference sequence). The CDR3 reads CASTVTGPGANVLTF. DNA for the CDR3: TGTGCCAGTACCGTTACTGGGCCTGGGGCCAACGTCCTGACTTTC. Filled out from reference TRBV19 and TRBJ2-6, the complete variable domain reads DGGITQSPKYLFRKEGQNVTLSCEQNLNHDAMYWYRQDPGQGLRLIYYSQIVNDFQKGDIAEGYSVSREKKESFPLTVTSAQKNPTAFYLCASTVTGPGANVLTFGAGSRLTVL.

This clone was observed a single time. The chain joins TRBV7-7 to TRBJ2-2; D might be TRBD2 (6 bases). CDR3 size: 14 residues. Germline CDR1 reads SSHAT; CDR2 reads FNYEAQ (reference sequence). The CDR3 DNA reads TGTGCTAGTAGCTTTGTCGGGGGCACCGGGGAGCTGTTTTTT. It is translated as CASSFVGGTGELFF.

The V gene is TRBV6-6, the J gene TRBJ1-1, with a weak D call TRBD1 (5 bases). Deletions cut 2 bases from V and 1 base from J, with 11 bases between. Germline V CDR1 and CDR2: MNHNY, SVGAGI (reference sequence). The CDR3 consists of 15 residues. The CDR3 reads CASSYRTRTNTEAFF. CDR3 bases: TGTGCCAGCAGTTACCGGACACGGACGAACACTGAAGCTTTCTTT.

The chain carries TRBV7-2 and TRBJ2-3; 9 nucleotides agree with TRBD2. CDR1 and CDR2 from the germline V gene are SGHTA and FQGNSA. The CDR3 spans 15 residues. V lost 5 bases and J lost 6; bases outside the gene matches: 9. The CDR3 coding sequence is TGTGCCAGCAGCCTTGATAGCGGGAGCGGCGATACGCAGTATTTT. Translating it yields CASSLDSGSGDTQYF.

Relative to its sample, this clone is medium-sized. The chain has TRBV30 and TRBJ1-6; TRBD1 agrees at 8 bases. Germline CDR1 GTSNPN, CDR2 SVGIG (reference sequence). The CDR3 length is 13 residues. V was clipped by 5 bases and J by 11 bases; unmatched bases: 8. In nucleotides, the CDR3 is TGTGCCTGGGGGACAGGCGGCTTGACACCCCTCCACTTT. The encoded protein is CAWGTGGLTPLHF.

This chain joins TRBV2 and TRBJ2-1, with 7 positions matching TRBD1. The trim removed 5 bases at V and 6 bases at J, leaving 7 bases unmatched. Germline V gene sequence: CDR1 SNHLY, CDR2 FYNNEI. This CDR3 is 14 amino acids long. The CDR3 spells CASSPQTGSNEQFF. The DNA of the CDR3 is TGTGCCAGCAGTCCGCAGACAGGGAGCAATGAGCAGTTCTTC.

This clone was counted only a few times. CDR3 region: CASSTYRGGNTEAFF. CDR3 bases: TGTGCCAGCAGTACATACAGGGGAGGAAACACTGAAGCTTTCTTT. The chain couples TRBV6-2 or TRBV6-3 to TRBJ1-1; TRBD1 matches at 7 bases. The length of the CDR3 is 15 residues. Germline V gene lookup returns CDR1 MNHEY and CDR2 SVGEGT. V was clipped by 5 bases and J by 2 bases; unmatched bases: 8.

V usage is TRBV7-2 and J usage is TRBJ2-3; 10 positions match TRBD2. The CDR3 is 15 amino acids. Trimming cost V 2 bases and J 6 bases; bases outside gene matches: 5. The germline V gene has CDR1 SGHTA and CDR2 FQGNSA. The chain's CDR3 is CASSLTAGGPDTQYF. CDR3 bases: TGTGCCAGCAGCTTAACAGCGGGGGGGCCGGATACGCAGTATTTT.

The chain employs TRBV7-2 and TRBJ1-5; 9 bases line up with TRBD1. The V gene's germline CDR1 is SGHTA and CDR2 FQGNSA. CDR3 size: 15 residues. V was clipped by 5 bases and J by 3 bases; unmatched bases: 5. CDR3 DNA sequence: TGTGCCAGCAGCCCGGACAGGGGTAACAATCAGCCCCAGCATTTT. Translation: CASSPDRGNNQPQHF.

CDR3 in amino acids: CASRPQGWEQYF. The DNA for the CDR3 is TGTGCCAGCAGGCCACAGGGTTGGGAGCAGTATTTT. The chain joins TRBV2 to TRBJ2-3; D possibly corresponds to TRBD1 (6 bases). Trimming shortened V by 6 bases and J by 11 bases, and 15 bases separated the two germline ends. CDR3 length: 12 amino acids. Germline-derived CDR1 and CDR2 are SNHLY and FYNNEI.

J is TRBJ2-2 and V is TRBV5-4, with a weak D call TRBD2 (5 bases). Germline CDR1 and CDR2: SGHNT and YYREEE (reference sequence). The length of the CDR3 is 14 residues. Trimming cost V 4 bases and J 1 base, with 8 bases left between them. The CDR3 nucleotides read TGTGCCAGCAGCCTAGGAGGGAACACCGGGGAGCTGTTTTTT. Amino acid sequence: CASSLGGNTGELFF.

V usage is TRBV7-9 and J usage is TRBJ1-1; D possibly corresponds to TRBD1 (6 bases). The CDR3 is 14 residues long. Trimming cost V 5 bases and J 1 base, with 11 bases left between them. Germline V gene data show CDR1 as SEHNR and CDR2 as FQNEAQ (reference sequence). In DNA, the CDR3 is TGTGCCAGCAGCCACCGGACAGAGAACACTGAAGCTTTCTTT. Its protein product is CASSHRTENTEAFF.

The chain is built from TRBV6-5 and TRBJ2-7; 7 bases are shared with TRBD1. With V trimmed by 6 bases and J by 5 bases, 4 bases remained unmatched. Germline CDR1 MNHEY, CDR2 SVGAGI. The CDR3 sequence is 12 residues long. In DNA, the CDR3 is TGTGCCAGCAGGACACAGGGGAACGAGCAGTACTTC. Amino acid sequence: CASRTQGNEQYF.

The V gene is TRBV7-9, the J gene TRBJ1-5; 7 bases fit TRBD1. This CDR3 has 15 amino acids. The V and J ends lost 6 bases and 0 bases, in that order; junction bases with no gene match: 5. CDR1 SEHNR and CDR2 FQNEAQ come from the germline V gene (reference sequence). CDR3 sequence (DNA): TGTGCCAGCAGTCTAGGGACAGTTAGCAATCAGCCCCAGCATTTT. Translation gives CASSLGTVSNQPQHF.

The chain combines TRBV5-4 with TRBJ2-7; 9 bases agree with TRBD2. Germline lookup yields CDR1 SGHNT and CDR2 YYREEE (reference sequence). CDR3 length equals 14 residues. With 4 bases clipped from V and 0 bases from J, the junction kept 2 bases outside the gene matches. The CDR3 DNA follows: TGTGCCAGCAGCCATAGCGGGAGCTCCTACGAGCAGTACTTC. Its translation: CASSHSGSSYEQYF.

The V gene is TRBV2, the J gene TRBJ1-4; tentative D call: TRBD1 (6 bases). This CDR3 has 15 amino acids. The V gene's germline CDR1 is SNHLY and CDR2 FYNNEI. V lost 7 bases, J lost 5 bases, and 17 bases lay in between. In nucleotides, the CDR3 is TGTGCCAGCAAATCGATCTACAGGGTAAATGAAAAACTGTTTTTT. The encoded protein is CASKSIYRVNEKLFF.

The chain couples TRBV18 to TRBJ1-1, with D tentatively TRBD1 (5 bases). The CDR3 is 15 residues long. Trimming cost V 6 bases and J 4 bases, with 18 bases left between them. Germline V gene data show CDR1 as KGHSH and CDR2 as LQKENI. CDR3: CASSPFSGRTTEAFF. CDR3 in DNA: TGTGCCAGCTCCCCATTCTCAGGGAGGACCACTGAAGCTTTCTTT.

J is TRBJ2-5 and V is TRBV5-1; 12 nucleotides agree with TRBD2. Germline CDR1 is SGHRS and CDR2 is YFSETQ. V was clipped by 3 bases and J by 3 bases; unmatched bases: 3. The CDR3 runs 15 residues. CDR3 residues: CASSSRTSGEETQYF. As DNA, the CDR3 is TGCGCCAGCAGCTCAAGGACTAGCGGGGAAGAGACCCAGTACTTC. Based on the CDR3 plus reference TRBV5-1 and TRBJ2-5, the full variable domain is KAGVTQTPRYLIKTRGQQVTLSCSPISGHRSVSWYQQTPGQGLQFLFEYFSETQRNKGNFPGRFSGRQFSNSRSEMNVSTLELGDSALYLCASSSRTSGEETQYFGPGTRLLVL.

This clone turned up a few times. The genes are TRBV9 and TRBJ1-2; no definite D call. Germline-derived CDR1 and CDR2 are SGDLS and YYNGEE. V gave up 3 bases and J gave up 1 base, with 7 bases separating them. The CDR3 runs to 13 residues. The CDR3 loop is CASSDSFNYGYTF. The CDR3 DNA is TGTGCCAGCAGCGACAGCTTTAACTATGGCTACACCTTC.

The J gene is TRBJ2-3, the V gene TRBV9, with TRBD2 matching over 8 bases. The germline V gene encodes CDR1 SGDLS and CDR2 YYNGEE. This CDR3 contains 15 residues. The V and J ends lost 3 bases and 3 bases, in that order; junction bases with no gene match: 6. CDR3 in amino acids: CASSGSGVQTDTQYF. The CDR3, as DNA: TGTGCCAGCAGCGGTAGCGGGGTCCAGACAGATACGCAGTATTTT. Drawing the rest from reference TRBV9 and TRBJ2-3, the complete variable domain is DSGVTQTPKHLITATGQRVTLRCSPRSGDLSVYWYQQSLDQGLQFLIQYYNGEERAKGNILERFSAQQFPDLHSELNLSSLELGDSALYFCASSGSGVQTDTQYFGPGTRLTVL.

This chain connects TRBV2 to TRBJ1-6, with D possibly matching TRBD1 (6 bases). V dropped 8 bases and J dropped 13 bases, with 18 bases sitting between them. Per the germline V gene, CDR1 is SNHLY and CDR2 is FYNNEI. CDR3 length: 13 amino acids. The CDR3 sequence: CASSDSIWSPLHF. The CDR3 nucleotides read TGTGCCAGCTCGGACAGTATATGGTCCCCCCTCCACTTT.

The chain uses TRBV28 and TRBJ2-2, with 8 bases aligning to TRBD2. CDR1 is MDHEN, CDR2 SYDVKM, per germline. The CDR3 has 18 residues. Germline trimming cut 2 bases from V and 1 base from J; bases unmatched to any gene: 9. The chain's CDR3 is CASSLPSGGPGNTGELFF. The CDR3 region has the DNA TGTGCCAGCAGTTTACCGAGCGGGGGCCCCGGGAACACCGGGGAGCTGTTTTTT.

The rearrangement joins TRBV30 to TRBJ1-5; no reliable D call. V lost 2 bases, J lost 7 bases, and 12 bases lay in between. The CDR3 sequence is 13 residues long. The germline CDR1 and CDR2 sequences are GTSNPN and SVGIG (reference sequence). The CDR3 coding sequence is TGTGCCTGGAGTACAGCGGAGGCCCAGCCCCAGCATTTT. Translating it yields CAWSTAEAQPQHF.